This T cell receptor beta chain derives from a study of human T cells and chemical hapten exposure. TCRdb fed the RACE reads into MiXCR, producing one record per CDR3 protein. The sample has about 97,000 distinct CDR3 sequences, 25% to 35% seen once; the top ten hold about a tenth. Unmatched junction bases numbered 6, after V lost 0 bases and J lost 4 bases. The CDR3 runs 16 residues. Germline V gene data show CDR1 as MNHEY and CDR2 as SVGAGI. Time point defined: patch test 3, about 24 weeks after DPC sensitization. The sample's treatment: therapeutic diphenylcyclopropenone sensitization with weekly scalp DPC.

Sequencing used whole blood, obtained in connection with sensitization to the hapten diphenylcyclopropenone (DPC). The source is a man aged 35 to 55 with alopecia areata. Some clones in this sample may be carry-over from other donors' samples. The chain carries TRBV6-5 and TRBJ2-3; 8 bases line up with TRBD1. The CDR3 DNA follows: TGTGCCAGCAGTTACTCCGGGACAGGAGCTGCAGATACGCAGTATTTT. Protein: CASSYSGTGAADTQYF.